These 28 T cell receptor beta chains share one sample of origin, sequenced in a study of beta chain features in type 1 diabetes. Since all of the isolated RNA was reverse transcribed, expressed TCRB transcripts were what got sequenced. Clones were read by immunoSEQ multiplex PCR, and TCRdb kept only the in-frame ones, dropping some. The sample records some 220,000 clones, approximately 10% being singletons. Sequencing was performed on central memory CD4+ T cells from blood. Receptors originate from a young man in good health.

There are many counts of this clone. The V call is TRBV7-2, the J call TRBJ2-1, with unresolved D. The CDR3 is made up of 14 amino acids. The V gene lost 3 bases and the J gene lost 4 bases, with 10 bases spanning the gap. Germline V gives CDR1 SGHTA, CDR2 FQGNSA. The CDR3 coding sequence is TGTGCCAGCAGCTTGGTAAAGGTATACAATGAGCAGTTCTTC. It yields the protein CASSLVKVYNEQFF.

The rearrangement joins TRBV7-6 to TRBJ2-3; 11 bases line up with TRBD2. The CDR3 loop spans 16 amino acids. Germline CDR1 is SGHVS and CDR2 is FNYEAQ. Trimming took 5 bases from V and 0 from J; bases not matched to a gene: 4. The chain's CDR3 is CASSPRLAGSTDTQYF. CDR3 in DNA: TGTGCCAGCAGCCCCCGACTAGCGGGAAGCACAGATACGCAGTATTTT.

The CDR3 is CASSFLTANEQFF. DNA of the CDR3: TGTGCCAGCAGCTTCCTTACTGCCAATGAGCAGTTCTTC. The chain joins TRBV7-9 to TRBJ2-1, with no clear D. The CDR3 totals 13 residues. Looked up from germline, CDR1 is SEHNR and CDR2 is FQNEAQ (reference sequence). Trimming took off 3 bases at V and 6 bases at J, with 9 bases between the two ends.

The chain carries TRBV29-1 and TRBJ1-4, with 8 bases matching TRBD1. Germline V gives CDR1 SQVTM, CDR2 ANQGSEA. J was trimmed by 10 bases and V by 5 bases; bases with no gene match: 9. The CDR3 spans 13 residues. CDR3: CSVRGATGGKLFF. CDR3 sequence (DNA): TGCAGCGTTAGGGGCGCTACAGGGGGAAAACTGTTTTTT.

The V call is TRBV28, the J call TRBJ1-2; 9 bases line up with TRBD1. The trim removed 7 bases at V and 2 bases at J, leaving 5 bases unmatched. Germline loops: CDR1 MDHEN, CDR2 SYDVKM. The CDR3 sequence is 14 residues long. CDR3 residues: CASIPGQGNYGYTF. Written as DNA, the CDR3 is TGTGCCAGCATCCCGGGACAGGGCAACTATGGCTACACCTTC.

This clone has more than one count but fewer than ten. V gene TRBV2 combines with J gene TRBJ1-5; D unresolved. Germline CDR1 reads SNHLY; CDR2 reads FYNNEI. The CDR3 covers 13 residues. V lost 8 bases and J lost 0, with 8 bases in between. CDR3 loop: CASGAISNQPQHF. CDR3 bases: TGTGCCAGCGGAGCCATTAGCAATCAGCCCCAGCATTTT. Variable domain in full (rest from reference TRBV2 and TRBJ1-5): EPEVTQTPSHQVTQMGQEVILRCVPISNHLYFYWYRQILGQKVEFLVSFYNNEISEKSEIFDDQFSVERPDGSNFTLKIRSTKLEDSAMYFCASGAISNQPQHFGDGTRLSIL.

V is TRBV7-9 and J is TRBJ2-5, with TRBD2 identical over 7 bases. TRBJ2-7 explains the end of the DNA better; the J call may be wrong. Germline V gene sequence: CDR1 SEHNR, CDR2 FQNEAQ (reference sequence). This CDR3 comprises 12 residues. CDR3 sequence: CASSKAGYEQYF. Written as DNA, the CDR3 is TGTGCCAGCAGCAAAGCGGGGTACGAGCAGTACTTC.

This clone was observed a few times. The V call is TRBV25-1, the J call TRBJ2-7; TRBD2 matches at 7 bases. Looked up from germline, CDR1 is MGHDK and CDR2 is SYGVNS. The CDR3 extends over 18 amino acids. V lost 7 bases to trimming and J lost 1 base; unmatched junction nucleotides: 19. The CDR3 DNA reads as TGTGCCAGCACCGAAAGGAAATATAGCGGGTTTGCTTCCTACGAGCAGTACTTC. This gives the protein CASTERKYSGFASYEQYF.

There are many counts of this clone. This rearrangement joins TRBV20-1 to TRBJ2-1; D unresolved. The CDR3 totals 11 residues. Trimming stripped 8 bases from V and 6 bases from J, with 11 bases between. Per the germline V gene, CDR1 is DFQATT and CDR2 is SNEGSKA (reference sequence). CDR3 sequence: CSRAKGNEQFF. Written as DNA, the CDR3 is TGCAGTCGCGCTAAGGGCAATGAGCAGTTCTTC.

This clone came up many times. This chain joins TRBV20-1 and TRBJ1-2; D remains ambiguous. Between the trimmed V and J ends, which lost 6 bases and 4 bases, there was a span of 6 bases. Germline CDR1 reads DFQATT; CDR2 reads SNEGSKA (reference sequence). The CDR3 is 10 residues long. CDR3 in DNA: TGCAGTGCCGGGGTCTATGGCTACACCTTC. This encodes CSAGVYGYTF.

The chain recombines TRBV4-2 with TRBJ2-3, with TRBD1 identical over 7 bases. CDR1 is LGHNA, CDR2 YNFKEQ, per germline. Losses at the gene ends were 4 bases for V and 1 base for J; bases not matched to a gene: 11. The CDR3 runs 17 residues. The CDR3, as DNA: TGTGCCAGCAGCCTAACACGACAGGGCGGCGGCACAGATACGCAGTATTTT. Protein: CASSLTRQGGGTDTQYF.

The gene calls are TRBV12-5 and TRBJ2-1; 7 bases are a match to TRBD2. The CDR3 totals 15 residues. V was pared by 2 bases and J by 3 bases, with 4 bases of the junction left unmatched. Per the germline V gene, CDR1 is LGHNT and CDR2 is FRNRAP. CDR3 in DNA: TGTGCTAGTGGTTTGTCTAGCGGATTCTACAATGAGCAGTTCTTC. Translating gives CASGLSSGFYNEQFF.

The genes are TRBV18 and TRBJ2-7, with 9 bases aligning to TRBD1. V dropped 3 bases and J dropped 4; count of bases not matched to a gene: 10. Germline CDR1 and CDR2: KGHSH and LQKENI. The CDR3 covers 16 residues. The CDR3 DNA sequence: TGTGCCAGCTCACCGCTACCGACGGGACAGGGATACGAGCAGTACTTC. Amino acid sequence: CASSPLPTGQGYEQYF.

This clone was counted only a few times. The chain uses TRBV18 and TRBJ2-7, with D perhaps matching TRBD1 (6 bases). From germline, CDR1 is KGHSH and CDR2 LQKENI. This CDR3 spans 12 amino acids. V lost 5 bases and J lost 7, with 12 bases in between. CDR3 sequence (DNA): TGTGCCAGCTCAAGACAGGCGGTGGAGCAGTACTTC. This encodes CASSRQAVEQYF.

The chain combines TRBV13 with TRBJ2-1; D gene unclear. The CDR3 runs 13 residues. V was shortened by 0 bases and J by 6 bases, with 6 bases between the two germline ends. Germline CDR1 reads PRHDT; CDR2 reads FYEKMQ (reference sequence). CDR3 coding DNA: TGTGCCAGCAGCTTAGGTAGTGCCAATGAGCAGTTCTTC. This codes for CASSLGSANEQFF.

This clone has more than one count but fewer than ten. This chain connects TRBV6-6 to TRBJ2-1; D perhaps matches TRBD2 (6 bases). V was clipped by 6 bases and J by 8 bases, with 17 bases between them. Germline CDR1 is MNHNY and CDR2 is SVGAGI (reference sequence). The CDR3 runs 14 residues. CDR3: CASSLTTRMDEQFF. DNA of the CDR3: TGTGCCAGCAGCCTTACGACTAGGATGGATGAGCAGTTCTTC.

This clone was seen a handful of times. The rearrangement uses TRBV30 and TRBJ2-5, with D uncertain. The CDR3 sequence is 12 residues long. With 0 bases removed from V and 5 bases from J, the gap between germline ends came to 7 bases. Germline CDR1 is GTSNPN and CDR2 is SVGIG (reference sequence). CDR3 residues: CAWSVFLETQYF. The CDR3 coding sequence is TGTGCCTGGAGTGTGTTTTTGGAGACCCAGTACTTC.

The chain couples TRBV19 to TRBJ1-5; 8 bases fit TRBD1. Germline-derived CDR1 and CDR2 are LNHDA and SQIVND (reference sequence). The CDR3 covers 17 residues. Unmatched junction bases numbered 14, after V lost 7 bases and J lost 3 bases. The CDR3 sequence: CASTEVPGQAHNQPQHF. The CDR3 bases are TGTGCCAGTACCGAGGTACCGGGACAGGCTCACAATCAGCCCCAGCATTTT.

This clone was seen a few times. The V call is TRBV30, the J call TRBJ1-1; the D gene is possibly TRBD1 (5 bases). From germline, CDR1 is GTSNPN and CDR2 SVGIG (reference sequence). V lost 2 bases, J lost 2 bases, and 9 bases lay in between. CDR3 length equals 13 residues. CDR3 region: CAWSLRVNTEAFF. The CDR3 nucleotides read TGTGCCTGGAGTCTCAGGGTAAACACTGAAGCTTTCTTT.

This rearrangement joins TRBV5-1 to TRBJ2-5; the D gene is possibly TRBD1 (6 bases). The CDR3 covers 13 residues. Germline V gene data show CDR1 as SGHRS and CDR2 as YFSETQ. Deletions cut 6 bases from V and 2 bases from J, with 11 bases between. The DNA of the CDR3 is TGCGCCAGCACCCGGACAGTACAAGAGACCCAGTACTTC. It yields the protein CASTRTVQETQYF.

The chain employs TRBV25-1 and TRBJ2-5; 8 bases agree with TRBD1. The CDR3 is 15 amino acids. V lost 1 base to trimming and J lost 5 bases; unmatched junction nucleotides: 6. Per the germline V gene, CDR1 is MGHDK and CDR2 is SYGVNS. CDR3 DNA: TGTGCCAGCAGTGAATGGACAGGGCCGGGGGAGACCCAGTACTTC. Translated: CASSEWTGPGETQYF.

This clone was detected many times. The genes are TRBV10-3 and TRBJ1-1; perhaps TRBD1 as D (6 bases). The V end was cut by 2 bases, the J end by 7 bases, with 11 bases between. CDR1 and CDR2 from the germline V gene are ENHRY and SYGVKD. CDR3 length: 13 residues. The CDR3 sequence: CAISEDPGVEAFF. The CDR3 DNA reads TGTGCCATCAGTGAGGATCCAGGGGTTGAAGCTTTCTTT.

V usage is TRBV5-4 and J usage is TRBJ2-6; D ambiguous. Germline lookup yields CDR1 SGHNT and CDR2 YYREEE (reference sequence). This CDR3 spans 16 amino acids. V was cut by 0 bases and J by 0 bases, with 7 bases left in between. The CDR3 loop reads CASSLEAASGANVLTF. For the CDR3, the DNA is TGTGCCAGCAGCTTGGAGGCAGCCTCTGGGGCCAACGTCCTGACTTTC.

Comments on this clone: A much larger clone sits a single nucleotide away, making a read error possible. The chain recombines TRBV13 with TRBJ2-1, with 15 bases aligning to TRBD2. CDR3 length: 19 residues. Germline CDR1 reads PRHDT; CDR2 reads FYEKMQ (reference sequence). The CDR3 loop is CARSVGLAGGPRAPDEQFF. CDR3 in DNA: TGTGCCCGCAGCGTCGGACTAGCGGGAGGGCCAAGGGCCCCCGATGAGCAGTTCTTC.

The CDR3 bases are TGTGCCTGGAGTGTTAGGGGGAGTGGGGAGACCCAGTACTTC. Its protein is CAWSVRGSGETQYF. The chain has TRBV30 and TRBJ2-5; D possibly corresponds to TRBD1 (6 bases). CDR3 length: 14 residues. V was shortened by 0 bases and J by 5 bases, with 13 bases between the two germline ends. Looked up from germline, CDR1 is GTSNPN and CDR2 is SVGIG (reference sequence).

The chain carries TRBV29-1 and TRBJ2-3; tentative D call: TRBD1 (7 bases). The CDR3 contains 12 residues. Germline V gene sequence: CDR1 SQVTM, CDR2 ANQGSEA. Between the trimmed V and J ends, which lost 7 bases and 9 bases, there was a span of 17 bases. Written as DNA, the CDR3 is TGCAGCGCCGCCGAGGGGGCGGGGACGCAGTATTTT. It specifies CSAAEGAGTQYF.

The J gene is TRBJ2-7, the V gene TRBV7-2; TRBD2 might be the D (5 bases). The CDR3 covers 15 residues. V was cut by 3 bases and J by 4 bases, with 16 bases left in between. Per the germline V gene, CDR1 is SGHTA and CDR2 is FQGNSA. The CDR3 protein is CASSLRGGGPYEQYF. Written as DNA, the CDR3 is TGTGCCAGCAGCTTGCGAGGAGGAGGCCCATACGAGCAGTACTTC. The whole variable domain, remainder taken from reference TRBV7-2 and TRBJ2-7, is GAGVSQSPSNKVTEKGKDVELRCDPISGHTALYWYRQSLGQGLEFLIYFQGNSAPDKSGLPSDRFSAERTGGSVSTLTIQRTQQEDSAVYLCASSLRGGGPYEQYFGPGTRLTVT.

This chain uses TRBV30 with TRBJ2-7; D not certain. The CDR3 has 11 residues. The germline V gene has CDR1 GTSNPN and CDR2 SVGIG (reference sequence). Between the trimmed V and J ends, which lost 3 bases and 2 bases, there was a span of 5 bases. The chain's CDR3 is CAWRGTYEQYF. The CDR3 region has the DNA TGTGCCTGGAGAGGGACCTACGAGCAGTACTTC.